This T cell receptor beta chain stems from a study of radiotherapy plus CTLA-4 blockade in lung cancer (dated by TCRdb to 2017 to 2018). Regarding the complete study: Objective responses occurred in 15% to 20% of enrolled patients, and just over 30% achieved disease control.

In this study, focal radiation therapy paired with CTLA-4 blockade (ipilimumab) was tested in patients who had chemo-refractory metastatic non-small-cell lung cancer. For this clone: What antigen it recognizes has not been identified. The record has no base qualities; no much larger clone is one base away.

From the cysteine through the phenylalanine, the CDR3 covers 14 amino acids. Solely the CDR3 DNA is kept, with 42 bases framed from the first base. The germline V gene provides CDR1 MDHEN and CDR2 SYDVKM. The germline ends are 14 bases apart after V is trimmed by 7 bases and J by 5 bases. Receptors were amplified or captured by the immunoSEQ multiplex PCR assay. Entries here come from immuneACCESS through TCRdb and include only in-frame sequences with V and J called. Some clones fail to appear in such tables; in the studies checked, an unresolved V gene covers under half of the shortfall, and the cause of the remainder is unknown. This sample has 30,000 to 40,000 clones in its table, and around 85% of those were observed once. Together, the top ten hold about 6% of the sample. Results the study describes overall, beyond this receptor: The strongest predictors of response were reported to be early dynamic shifts in blood T cell clones along with a rise in serum interferon-beta following radiation. After treatment with radiotherapy and ipilimumab, TCR clones that came from tumors expanded in the peripheral blood.

Sequencing used peripheral blood, obtained from a patient treated with radiotherapy plus ipilimumab. The TCR originated in a human donor with non-small cell lung cancer who had stable disease on radiotherapy plus ipilimumab. The chain joins TRBV28 to TRBJ2-2; the D gene lacks a confident call. The bases are TGTGCCAGCAATCCAGACCGGCGGACCGGGGAGCTGTTTTTT. The encoded protein is CASNPDRRTGELFF.